These 29 T cell receptor beta chains share one sample of origin, sequenced in a study of blood T cells in healthy people across ages. Primers used in a second PCR of roughly 7 to 11 cycles were a sample-barcoded 5' primer and a J-beta primer mix. Using its own MiXCR run on the 5' RACE reads, TCRdb lists one record per CDR3 protein. The table lists under 2,000,000 distinct CDR3 sequences, 49% of them singletons, with roughly 2.1% in the top ten. The sample consisted of blood. The receptors were sampled from a middle-aged woman in good health.

The V gene is TRBV4-1, the J gene TRBJ2-7, with TRBD1 as a possible D gene (6 bases). The J call may not be correct, given that the DNA end is closer to TRBJ2-5. Germline values: CDR1 MGHRA, CDR2 YSYEKL. This CDR3 is built from 14 residues. CDR3 region: CASSQNRDIRTQYF. Written as DNA, the CDR3 is TGCGCCAGCAGCCAAAATAGGGACATTCGGACCCAGTACTTC.

CDR3 DNA: TGTGCCAGCAGCTTAGAACAGGCGCAGTATTTT. This translates into CASSLEQAQYF. The genes are TRBV7-2 and TRBJ2-3; possibly TRBD1 for D (5 bases). Trimming stripped 1 base from V and 10 bases from J, with 6 bases between. Germline-derived CDR1 and CDR2 are SGHTA and FQGNSA. The CDR3 is 11 amino acids. Full variable domain (outside the CDR3, taken from reference TRBV7-2 and TRBJ2-3): GAGVSQSPSNKVTEKGKDVELRCDPISGHTALYWYRQSLGQGLEFLIYFQGNSAPDKSGLPSDRFSAERTGGSVSTLTIQRTQQEDSAVYLCASSLEQAQYFGPGTRLTVL.

This clonotype was counted a few times. This chain links TRBV2 with TRBJ2-7; 7 bases are shared with TRBD1. Germline-derived CDR1 and CDR2 are SNHLY and FYNNEI. Trimming cost V 0 bases and J 3 bases; bases outside gene matches: 11. The CDR3 covers 17 residues. CDR3 bases: TGTGCCAGCAGTGAAGCCGCAGACAGGGACCCTCACTACGAGCAGTACTTC. It is translated as CASSEAADRDPHYEQYF.

The V and J genes are TRBV7-9 and TRBJ2-1, with TRBD2 as a possible D gene (6 bases). V lost 11 bases and J lost 7, with 9 bases in between. CDR3 length: 10 residues. CDR1 and CDR2 from the germline V gene are SEHNR and FQNEAQ (reference sequence). Written as DNA, the CDR3 is TGTGCCGTGGGACTGAATGAGCAGTTCTTC. This sequence encodes CAVGLNEQFF.

With respect to this clonotype: A junction boundary mismatches the germline segment, possibly from a read error. The chain joins TRBV20-1 to TRBJ2-5; D is unresolved. This CDR3 contains 12 residues. Germline lookup yields CDR1 DFQATT and CDR2 SNEGSKA (reference sequence). CDR3 residues: CSARGSQETRYF. CDR3 nucleotides: TGCAGTGCTAGAGGCTCCCAAGAGACCCGGTACTTC.

V usage is TRBV11-2 and J usage is TRBJ2-2; D not resolved. Germline-derived CDR1 and CDR2 are SGHAT and FQNNGV. The CDR3 is made up of 15 amino acids. Trimming removed 5 bases from V and 2 bases from J, with 12 bases in between. This CDR3 reads CASSVRAGNTGELFF. The CDR3 DNA reads TGTGCCAGCAGCGTCAGAGCCGGAAACACCGGGGAGCTGTTTTTT.

This clonotype was seen a single time. At one end, the junction sequence differs from germline, possibly due to a read error. The J gene is TRBJ1-5, the V gene TRBV28; D ambiguous. The V gene's germline CDR1 is MDHEN and CDR2 SYDVKM. This CDR3 spans 14 amino acids. The CDR3 is CASSFSGSSQPQHF. The CDR3 region has the DNA TGTGCCAGCAGTTTTTCCGGGAGCAGTCAGCCCCAGCATTTT.

V is TRBV6-5 and J is TRBJ2-1; D may correspond to TRBD1 or TRBD2 (5 bases each). V was trimmed by 5 bases and J by 9 bases, leaving 14 bases between them. The CDR3 spans 13 residues. Germline V lookup: CDR1 MNHEY, CDR2 SVGAGI. The CDR3 protein is CASSDVEGLEQFF. The CDR3 DNA is TGTGCCAGCAGTGACGTAGAGGGGCTTGAGCAGTTCTTC.

This chain links TRBV19 with TRBJ2-5, with no clear D. This CDR3 has 15 residues. CDR1 is LNHDA, CDR2 SQIVND, per germline (reference sequence). Trimming stripped 6 bases from V and 2 bases from J, with 16 bases between. The CDR3 is CASRETDEKQETQYF. The CDR3 DNA follows: TGTGCCAGTAGGGAGACTGATGAGAAACAAGAGACCCAGTACTTC.

This clonotype was seen only a few times. The chain carries TRBV20-1 and TRBJ1-2; 8 nucleotides match TRBD1. The trim removed 6 bases at V and 0 bases at J, leaving 6 bases unmatched. Germline V CDR1 and CDR2: DFQATT, SNEGSKA (reference sequence). The CDR3 contains 14 residues. CDR3 DNA sequence: TGCAGTGCAAACAGGGGGGCAACTAACTATGGCTACACCTTC. It yields the protein CSANRGATNYGYTF.

The rearrangement uses TRBV7-2 and TRBJ2-5, with D unclear. The J call may not be correct, given that the DNA end is closer to TRBJ2-7. Germline assignment: CDR1 SGHTA and CDR2 FQGNSA. The length of the CDR3 is 12 residues. DNA of the CDR3: TGTGCCAGCAGCGTCCCGTCGCCCGAGCAGTACTTC. Its protein product is CASSVPSPEQYF.

The rearrangement links TRBV6-1 to TRBJ2-7; D is undetermined. Trimming shortened V by 2 bases and J by 7 bases, and 6 bases separated the two germline ends. CDR3 length: 11 residues. Germline assignment: CDR1 MNHNS and CDR2 SASEGT. CDR3 DNA: TGTGCCAGCAGTGAAATCCTTGAGCAGTACTTC. It encodes CASSEILEQYF.

This clonotype was seen a few times. The chain has TRBV7-2 and TRBJ2-4, with 9 bases aligning to TRBD1. Germline lookup yields CDR1 SGHTA and CDR2 FQGNSA. J lost 6 bases, V lost 4 bases, and 13 bases had no gene match. The CDR3 is made up of 17 amino acids. CDR3 nucleotides: TGTGCCAGCAGCTCTGACCGGACAGGGGAATTTCGAAACATTCAGTACTTC. Residues: CASSSDRTGEFRNIQYF.

This clonotype has a handful of counts. The gene calls are TRBV4-1 and TRBJ2-3, with TRBD1 matching over 7 bases. The CDR3 covers 16 residues. The germline V gene has CDR1 MGHRA and CDR2 YSYEKL. Trimming removed 1 base from V and 2 bases from J; junction bases left unmatched: 6. CDR3 protein: CASSQGGGIVTDTQYF. CDR3 nucleotide sequence: TGCGCCAGCAGCCAAGGAGGGGGCATAGTCACAGATACGCAGTATTTT.

The genes are TRBV29-1 and TRBJ2-7, with 7 bases aligning to TRBD2. Germline values: CDR1 SQVTM, CDR2 ANQGSEA. J gave up 7 bases and V 4 bases, and 10 bases lay outside the gene matches. The CDR3 is 13 amino acids. The CDR3 DNA reads as TGCAGCGTTGGGTGGGGCTCCGGGGGGGAGCAGTACTTC. It encodes CSVGWGSGGEQYF.

This clonotype was picked up a small number of times. This chain links TRBV14 with TRBJ1-2; TRBD1 matches 7 bases. Germline CDR1 is SGHDN and CDR2 is FVKESK. Losses at the gene ends were 2 bases for V and 4 bases for J; bases not matched to a gene: 1. The CDR3 covers 13 residues. The CDR3 sequence is CASSQTGVYGYTF. The DNA of the CDR3 is TGTGCCAGCAGCCAAACAGGGGTCTATGGCTACACCTTC.

This sequence joins TRBV5-6 and TRBJ2-5; D might be TRBD2 (6 bases). Germline V gene lookup returns CDR1 SGHDT and CDR2 YYEEEE. Trimming left V 2 bases short and J 7 bases short, with 15 bases between. CDR3 length equals 14 residues. CDR3 nucleotide sequence: TGTGCCAGCAGCTTTCGGGACTCTTCGTGGACCCAGTACTTC. It codes for CASSFRDSSWTQYF.

The chain combines TRBV10-3 with TRBJ1-2; 9 bases line up with TRBD1. The CDR3 consists of 13 residues. V was pared by 4 bases and J by 4 bases, with 1 base of the junction left unmatched. Germline V gene lookup returns CDR1 ENHRY and CDR2 SYGVKD. Here the CDR3 reads CAISGDRAYGYTF. Written as DNA, the CDR3 is TGTGCCATCAGTGGGGACAGGGCCTATGGCTACACCTTC.

The chain has TRBV5-1 and TRBJ2-5; D gene ambiguous. The CDR3 consists of 14 residues. Trimming took 0 bases from V and 3 from J, leaving 9 bases between them. Looked up from germline, CDR1 is SGHRS and CDR2 is YFSETQ. The CDR3 region is CASSLDTVEETQYF. In DNA form, the CDR3 reads TGCGCCAGCAGCTTGGACACAGTAGAAGAGACCCAGTACTTC.

The DNA of the CDR3 is TGCAGTGCCCGTCCGGGACAGCTAGATTACGAGCAGTACTTC. Encoded protein: CSARPGQLDYEQYF. The rearrangement joins TRBV20-1 to TRBJ2-5, with 7 bases aligning to TRBD1. The DNA end is more similar to TRBJ2-7, so the J call may be wrong. Germline CDR1 DFQATT, CDR2 SNEGSKA (reference sequence). The CDR3 loop spans 14 amino acids.

CDR3: CASSQAPSGGRTDTQYF. For the CDR3, the DNA is TGTGCCAGCAGCCAAGCGCCTAGCGGGGGGAGAACAGATACGCAGTATTTT. The genes are TRBV3-1 and TRBJ2-3; the match to TRBD2 covers 11 bases. The CDR3 is made up of 17 amino acids. Germline loops: CDR1 LGHDT, CDR2 YNNKEL (reference sequence). With 1 base clipped from V and 3 bases from J, the junction kept 6 bases outside the gene matches.

The rearrangement joins TRBV24-1 to TRBJ2-7, with 8 bases that match TRBD2. This CDR3 is 17 amino acids long. J lost 0 bases, V lost 4 bases, and 10 bases had no gene match. Looked up from germline, CDR1 is KGHDR and CDR2 is SFDVKD. CDR3 nucleotides: TGTGCCACCAGTGACTCGCCCAGCGGGGGCAGCTCCTACGAGCAGTACTTC. Encoded protein: CATSDSPSGGSSYEQYF.

The chain joins TRBV9 to TRBJ2-3; TRBD2 is a possible D gene (6 bases). In germline, CDR1 is SGDLS, CDR2 YYNGEE. V lost 5 bases and J lost 0, with 13 bases in between. There are 15 residues in the CDR3. CDR3 in DNA: TGTGCCAGCAGTGTGGTCGGGACTAGCACAGATACGCAGTATTTT. This codes for CASSVVGTSTDTQYF.

V and J are TRBV7-3 and TRBJ2-5, with D perhaps TRBD2 (6 bases). The CDR3 consists of 15 residues. The V and J ends lost 4 bases and 2 bases respectively, with 14 bases between them. In germline, CDR1 is SGHTA, CDR2 FQGTGA. The DNA for the CDR3 is TGTGCCAGCAGCTCCCTTCCGGGGGAGCAAGAGACCCAGTACTTC. Its protein is CASSSLPGEQETQYF.

This clonotype was seen a few times. The chain has TRBV7-9 and TRBJ2-5, with 7 bases that match TRBD1. Germline V lookup: CDR1 SEHNR, CDR2 FQNEAQ (reference sequence). The V and J ends lost 4 bases and 2 bases, in that order; junction bases with no gene match: 7. The CDR3 length is 15 residues. CDR3: CASSSYRDRQETQYF. For the CDR3, the DNA is TGTGCCAGCAGCTCTTACCGGGACAGACAAGAGACCCAGTACTTC.

This clonotype was seen a few times. V is TRBV20-1 and J is TRBJ1-2; tentative D call: TRBD1 (6 bases). V was trimmed by 3 bases and J by 4 bases, leaving 12 bases between them. This CDR3 spans 13 amino acids. Germline CDR1 is DFQATT and CDR2 is SNEGSKA (reference sequence). As DNA, the CDR3 is TGCAGTGCTAGGGAACAGGGATCCTATGGCTACACCTTC. Translating gives CSAREQGSYGYTF.

V usage is TRBV6-2 or TRBV6-3 and J usage is TRBJ2-7; D call uncertain. CDR1 MNHEY and CDR2 SVGEGT come from the germline V gene. The CDR3 contains 13 residues. The ends were cut back, 2 bases at V and 2 bases at J, with 7 bases in the middle. The CDR3 loop is CASSYVSPYEQYF. The CDR3 coding sequence is TGTGCCAGCAGTTACGTGTCCCCCTACGAGCAGTACTTC.

This chain uses TRBV27 with TRBJ1-2; tentatively, D is TRBD1 (6 bases). V lost 5 bases and J lost 10, with 14 bases in between. The length of the CDR3 is 12 residues. Germline CDR1 MNHEY, CDR2 SMNVEV (reference sequence). The chain's CDR3 is CASSPQGLAYTF. In DNA form, the CDR3 reads TGTGCCAGCAGTCCACAGGGTTTGGCCTACACCTTC.

The rearrangement links TRBV7-9 to TRBJ2-5; D unresolved. This CDR3 region has 16 residues. Deletions cut 2 bases from V and 1 base from J, with 14 bases between. Germline CDR1 SEHNR, CDR2 FQNEAQ (reference sequence). The CDR3 sequence is CASSLLSAPIQETQYF. The CDR3 DNA follows: TGTGCCAGCAGCTTATTATCCGCGCCGATCCAAGAGACCCAGTACTTC.